This T cell receptor beta chain was sequenced for a study of a mutant IDH1 vaccine in newly diagnosed glioma. The repertoire was sequenced with immunoSEQ multiplex PCR; TCRdb's copy has only in-frame clones and lacks some. The sample shows 25,000 to 40,000 clones, roughly 79% of them seen only once. Indicated time point: week 35, safety follow-up. In every dose of vaccine, 300 ug of mutant IDH1 20-mer peptide was given alongside topical imiquimod. As regards this clone: The antigen is unknown.

This CDR3 is 15 amino acids long. Germline V lookup: CDR1 GTSNPN, CDR2 SVGIG (reference sequence). V was trimmed by 2 bases and J by 2 bases, leaving 13 bases between them. The chain carries TRBV30 and TRBJ2-4; D may be TRBD1 (5 bases). Sample: PBMCs, taken from a glioma patient whose treatment included an IDH1 peptide vaccine. This TCR derives from a woman aged 25 to 45 with glioma. Some clones in this sample may be carry-over from other donors' samples. DNA of the CDR3: TGTGCCTGGAGTCCCGGAGTGGGGCCCAAAAACATTCAGTACTTC. Protein: CAWSPGVGPKNIQYF.